The rows below give T cell receptor beta chains drawn from one sample of a study of T-cell memory formation after mild COVID-19. TCRdb reprocessed the 5' RACE reads via MiXCR and lists one record per CDR3 protein. Of hundreds of thousands of distinct CDR3 sequences listed, about 23% are singletons. Sequenced material: PBMCs or a T cell subset sorted from them (not recorded which). The source of these receptors is an adult woman who had mild COVID-19 (a few samples of this study predate the infection). Cell type and time point are not known. Each CDR3 is given with its conserved first and last residue. D genes are given only for firm matches. Size is omitted from some rows. Given values are once, few, many or a class for expanded clones.

clone size: few; V gene: TRBV29-1; J gene: TRBJ2-7; D gene: TRBD2; CDR3 DNA: TGCAGCGTTGAGGTAGCGGGACGAAGGTACGAGCAGTACTTC; CDR3 protein: CSVEVAGRRYEQYF
clone size: .; V gene: TRBV14; J gene: TRBJ1-1; D gene: .; CDR3 DNA: TGTGCCAGCAGCCCGCCGGGGAGCGTGAACACTGAAGCTTTCTTT; CDR3 protein: CASSPPGSVNTEAFF
clone size: .; V gene: TRBV25-1; J gene: TRBJ2-7; D gene: .; CDR3 DNA: TGTGCCAGCAGTGGGACTTACTCCTACGAGCAGTACTTC; CDR3 protein: CASSGTYSYEQYF
clone size: few; V gene: TRBV24-1; J gene: TRBJ2-7; D gene: .; CDR3 DNA: TGTGCCACCGGGGCAGGGGCCTCCTACGAGCAGTACTTC; CDR3 protein: CATGAGASYEQYF
clone size: .; V gene: TRBV5-1; J gene: TRBJ2-1; D gene: TRBD2; CDR3 DNA: TGCGCCAGCAGCGTAAGCGGGGATAGTAATGAGCAGTTCTTC; CDR3 protein: CASSVSGDSNEQFF
clone size: few; V gene: TRBV5-6; J gene: TRBJ2-5; D gene: TRBD2; CDR3 DNA: TGTGCCAGCAGCTTGACGGCGGGAGGGCCCGTAGAGACCCAGTACTTC; CDR3 protein: CASSLTAGGPVETQYF
clone size: .; V gene: TRBV3-1; J gene: TRBJ2-1; D gene: TRBD2; CDR3 DNA: TGTGCCAGCAGCCAAGAGACACTAGCGGATGATTTTGAGCAGTTCTTC; CDR3 protein: CASSQETLADDFEQFF
clone size: few; V gene: TRBV12-3/TRBV12-4; J gene: TRBJ1-2; D gene: .; CDR3 DNA: TGTGCCAGCAGCTCCCGGAGGAGTTCTAACTATGGCTACACCTTC; CDR3 protein: CASSSRRSSNYGYTF
clone size: .; V gene: TRBV6-1; J gene: TRBJ2-5; D gene: .; CDR3 DNA: TGTGCCAGCATTAGGCAGGTCCAAGAGACCCAGTACTTC; CDR3 protein: CASIRQVQETQYF
clone size: .; V gene: TRBV3-1; J gene: TRBJ2-2; D gene: TRBD1; CDR3 DNA: TGTGCCAGCAGCCAAGGGGACAGGTTCGGGGAGCTGTTTTTT; CDR3 protein: CASSQGDRFGELFF
clone size: .; V gene: TRBV29-1; J gene: TRBJ2-7; D gene: TRBD1; CDR3 DNA: TGCAGCGGGAATACCGGGACAGGGGGCAACGAGCAGTACTTC; CDR3 protein: CSGNTGTGGNEQYF
clone size: few; V gene: TRBV7-6; J gene: TRBJ2-1; D gene: TRBD2; CDR3 DNA: TGTGCCAGCAGCTTAGGACTAGCTCGTGAGCAGTTCTTC; CDR3 protein: CASSLGLAREQFF
clone size: few; V gene: TRBV10-3; J gene: TRBJ2-1; D gene: .; CDR3 DNA: TGTGCCATCAGTGGAAGCGACCTCCAAGGGACTTCCTACAATGAGCAGTTCTTC; CDR3 protein: CAISGSDLQGTSYNEQFF
clone size: few; V gene: TRBV7-6; J gene: TRBJ2-3; D gene: .; CDR3 DNA: TGTGCCAGCAGCCCCCCACGGGGTAGCGGAAAGACCCCAGATACGCAGTATTTT; CDR3 protein: CASSPPRGSGKTPDTQYF
clone size: .; V gene: TRBV5-8; J gene: TRBJ2-3; D gene: TRBD2; CDR3 DNA: TGTGCCAGCAGCTCACCGGGACTAGCGGGAGGGCCTACGCAGTATTTT; CDR3 protein: CASSSPGLAGGPTQYF
clone size: .; V gene: TRBV6-2/TRBV6-3; J gene: TRBJ2-5; D gene: TRBD1; CDR3 DNA: TGTGCCAGCAGACGGACAGGGAGAGAGACCCAGTACTTC; CDR3 protein: CASRRTGRETQYF
clone size: few; V gene: TRBV6-5; J gene: TRBJ2-3; D gene: .; CDR3 DNA: TGTGCCAGCAGTTACTCGTACAGCCCAGATACGCAGTATTTT; CDR3 protein: CASSYSYSPDTQYF
clone size: few; V gene: TRBV7-2; J gene: TRBJ1-3; D gene: .; CDR3 DNA: TGTGCCAGCAGCGCCGACAGCGCCTCTGGAAACACCATATATTTT; CDR3 protein: CASSADSASGNTIYF
clone size: .; V gene: TRBV7-3; J gene: TRBJ2-1; D gene: TRBD2; CDR3 DNA: TGTGCCAGCAGCCCGACTAGCGGGAGTGTATTTGAGCAGTTCTTC; CDR3 protein: CASSPTSGSVFEQFF
clone size: .; V gene: TRBV12-3/TRBV12-4; J gene: TRBJ2-5; D gene: TRBD2; CDR3 DNA: TGTGCCAGCAGCAGACTAGCGGGATTCCCCCAGGAAGAGACCCAGTACTTC; CDR3 protein: CASSRLAGFPQEETQYF
clone size: few; V gene: TRBV30; J gene: TRBJ1-1; D gene: .; CDR3 DNA: TGTGCCTGGAGTTGGACGAACACTGAAGCTTTCTTT; CDR3 protein: CAWSWTNTEAFF
clone size: .; V gene: TRBV23-1; J gene: TRBJ1-6; D gene: .; CDR3 DNA: TGCGCCAGCAGTCAATCTCCCGTTTCACCCCTCCACTTT; CDR3 protein: CASSQSPVSPLHF
clone size: few; V gene: TRBV2; J gene: TRBJ2-7; D gene: .; CDR3 DNA: TGTGCCAGCTCAGGCAGGTTATTCTACGAGCAGTACTTC; CDR3 protein: CASSGRLFYEQYF
clone size: .; V gene: TRBV6-2/TRBV6-3; J gene: TRBJ1-1; D gene: TRBD1; CDR3 DNA: TGTGCCAGCAGTCCAGACAGGGGGCAGACTGAAGCTTTCTTT; CDR3 protein: CASSPDRGQTEAFF
clone size: .; V gene: TRBV20-1; J gene: TRBJ2-7; D gene: .; CDR3 DNA: TGCAGTGCTAGAGAGAGAATCAGAGGTGGTGGCTACGAGCAGTACTTC; CDR3 protein: CSARERIRGGGYEQYF
clone size: few; V gene: TRBV12-3/TRBV12-4; J gene: TRBJ2-7; D gene: .; CDR3 DNA: TGTGCCAGCACCCTGGGGACGGTTTCCTACGAGCAGTACTTC; CDR3 protein: CASTLGTVSYEQYF
clone size: .; V gene: TRBV19; J gene: TRBJ1-5; D gene: .; CDR3 DNA: TGTGCCGCCACTACCCGGAATCAGCCCCAGCATTTT; CDR3 protein: CAATTRNQPQHF
clone size: .; V gene: TRBV9; J gene: TRBJ1-1; D gene: .; CDR3 DNA: TGTGCCAGCAGTCCAAACCAGGGGAGGGACACTGAAGCTTTCTTT; CDR3 protein: CASSPNQGRDTEAFF
clone size: .; V gene: TRBV7-9; J gene: TRBJ1-3; D gene: .; CDR3 DNA: TGTGCCAGCAGCCCGACCCCCCGACGGAACTCTGGAAACACCATATATTTT; CDR3 protein: CASSPTPRRNSGNTIYF
clone size: .; V gene: TRBV25-1; J gene: TRBJ2-4; D gene: TRBD1; CDR3 DNA: TGTGCCAGCAGTGAATGGGACAGAGTAAACATTCAGTACTTC; CDR3 protein: CASSEWDRVNIQYF
clone size: .; V gene: TRBV29-1; J gene: TRBJ1-1; D gene: .; CDR3 DNA: TGCAGCGTTGAGGGTCGACAGGCTAGCACTGAAGCTTTCTTT; CDR3 protein: CSVEGRQASTEAFF
clone size: few; V gene: TRBV19; J gene: TRBJ2-7; D gene: .; CDR3 DNA: TGTGCCAGCTCCGGGACACATACCTACGAGCAGTACTTC; CDR3 protein: CASSGTHTYEQYF
clone size: once; V gene: TRBV6-1; J gene: TRBJ1-6; D gene: TRBD1; CDR3 DNA: TGTGCCAGCAGCTACCACAGGGGTGAGAATTCACCCCTCCACTTT; CDR3 protein: CASSYHRGENSPLHF
clone size: .; V gene: TRBV4-3; J gene: TRBJ2-6; D gene: .; CDR3 DNA: TGCGCCAGCAGCCAAGATCCAGCAACTGGGGCCAACGTCCTGACTTTC; CDR3 protein: CASSQDPATGANVLTF
clone size: .; V gene: TRBV24-1; J gene: TRBJ1-5; D gene: .; CDR3 DNA: TGTGCCACCAGTGATTACCACTCCAGGGTATCGGGGCAGCCCCAGCATTTT; CDR3 protein: CATSDYHSRVSGQPQHF
clone size: many; V gene: TRBV12-3/TRBV12-4; J gene: TRBJ2-7; D gene: .; CDR3 DNA: TGTGCCAGCAGTTTAGAGGATTCCTACGAGCAGTACTTC; CDR3 protein: CASSLEDSYEQYF
clone size: .; V gene: TRBV12-3/TRBV12-4; J gene: TRBJ2-5; D gene: TRBD1; CDR3 DNA: TGTGCCAGCAGAGACTCCGGGACAGCAGGAGAGACCCAGTACTTC; CDR3 protein: CASRDSGTAGETQYF
clone size: .; V gene: TRBV24-1; J gene: TRBJ2-5; D gene: TRBD1; CDR3 DNA: TGTGCCACCAGTGACCTGGGGGACAGCTTGTACCAAGAGACCCAGTACTTC; CDR3 protein: CATSDLGDSLYQETQYF
clone size: .; V gene: TRBV7-2; J gene: TRBJ2-7; D gene: .; CDR3 DNA: TGTGCCAGCAGCTTAGGGAGTACCAGCTCCTACGAGCAGTACTTC; CDR3 protein: CASSLGSTSSYEQYF
clone size: .; V gene: TRBV6-2/TRBV6-3; J gene: TRBJ2-7; D gene: TRBD1; CDR3 DNA: TGTGCCAGCAGTTACCGAACGTCGGACAGGTCGTCCTACGAGCAGTACTTC; CDR3 protein: CASSYRTSDRSSYEQYF
clone size: few; V gene: TRBV29-1; J gene: TRBJ1-2; D gene: TRBD1; CDR3 DNA: TGCAGCGTTGTGACAGGGAGGAAAGGCTACACCTTC; CDR3 protein: CSVVTGRKGYTF
clone size: .; V gene: TRBV6-5; J gene: TRBJ1-6; D gene: .; CDR3 DNA: TGTGCCAGCAGTTACAGGGGAGGTTCACCCCTCCACTTT; CDR3 protein: CASSYRGGSPLHF
clone size: .; V gene: TRBV12-3/TRBV12-4; J gene: TRBJ1-1; D gene: TRBD1; CDR3 DNA: TGTGCCAGCAGACCATCCGGGACAGGGAGGACCACAATGGACGCTGAAGCTTTCTTT; CDR3 protein: CASRPSGTGRTTMDAEAFF